The present entry profiles one T cell receptor beta chain with its context. Its target is unknown. The CDR3 contains 14 residues. Germline CDR1 is SNHLY and CDR2 is FYNNEI. V lost 7 bases, J lost 3 bases, and 7 bases stayed unmatched. The data stem from a study of cytomegalovirus exposure and HLA in healthy donors. Vbeta (60) and Jbeta (13) primers were used in the PCR. Assay: immunoSEQ multiplex PCR; the TCRdb copy retains only in-frame clones and omits some. Of about 110,000 clones listed, approximately 69% are singletons. Findings of the study overall: Most TCR beta V segments were productive about 87% or about 30% of the time in an earlier analysis. The authors later found most CMV-associated TCR beta chains appeared HLA-restricted.

The chain recombines TRBV2 with TRBJ1-2, with 8 nucleotides matching TRBD1. This receptor was obtained from a woman aged 40 to 55 in good health and CMV-seropositive. The sample was PBMCs. The CDR3 sequence: CASNGQGVYYGYTF. DNA for the CDR3: TGTGCCAGCAACGGACAGGGTGTCTACTATGGCTACACCTTC.